This T cell receptor beta chain emerged from a study of early T cells in non-severe SARS-CoV-2 infection (dated by TCRdb to the early 2020s). Regarding the study in general: Because TCR sequencing was done on bulk RNA from unsorted whole blood, the alpha and beta chains could not be paired. The paper as a whole reports these results and caveats: VDJdb matching was skewed toward anti-spike CD8 responses and likely underestimated virus-specific expansions, missing private and CD4 specificities.

This clonotype has a handful of counts. Its binding antigen is unknown. No clone much larger than this one lies a single base away; base qualities are absent. Deletion took 2 bases off V and 5 bases off J, with a span of 9 bases between the germline ends. The CDR3 runs 13 amino acids, cysteine and phenylalanine included. Only the CDR3 region is kept as DNA, spanning 39 bases read in frame from base 1. The germline V gene (reference sequence) yields MNHEY for CDR1 and SMNVEV for CDR2. The library was made by 5' RACE. This sample was sequenced with a NextSeq 500. Unique molecular identifiers were attached to individual cDNA molecules in the TCR library protocol so that sequencing error and PCR bias could be corrected. Sequencing covered both TCR alpha and beta chains, and within each sample the abundances of alpha and beta sequences were tightly co-correlated. The study's own analysis went as follows. Decombinator V4 was used to annotate TCR sequences for V gene, J gene and CDR3. TCRs were defined as expanded if a significant change between any two time points was detected under a Poisson model with p below 0.0001. TCR abundances were normalised to the total number of TCRs sequenced per sample and were expressed as counts per million. MAIT TCRs were defined by TRAV1-2 paired with TRAJ12, TRAJ20 or TRAJ33, and iNKT TCRs by TRAV10 paired with TRAJ18. A search of VDJdb, accessed on 1 November 2021, was run for TCRs annotated to CMV, EBV and SARS-CoV-2, with TCRs annotated for multiple antigens excluded. In-frame beta chains were kept once TCRdb had trimmed the public reads at Q25 with fastp and called clones with MiXCR. For every CDR3 protein sequence, its rows merge into one entry that carries the most common genes and DNA. These V and J calls are TCRdb output, not the study's own analysis. This sample has tens of thousands of distinct CDR3 sequences in its table, and 16% of those were observed once. The ten largest clones represent roughly 4.7% of the sample.

Set within a cohort of healthcare workers in London, UK, this nested case-control study involved weekly PCR testing of nasopharyngeal swabs along with blood sampling. Between 23 and 31 March 2020, the week of the UK lockdown, healthcare workers were enrolled and then followed up weekly for as long as 16 weeks. The sequence derives from an adult who was a healthcare worker with PCR-confirmed SARS-CoV-2 infection or an uninfected control (not recorded which). The rearranged chain carries TRBV27 and TRBJ2-5, with no confident D gene call. This material consisted of whole blood, taken at baseline. The DNA is TGTGCCAGCAGTTTAGGGCAGTTGGAGACCCAGTACTTC. Translated, this is CASSLGQLETQYF.